The present T cell receptor (beta chain) was sequenced within a study of T cell repertoires in cytomegalovirus infection. Study conclusions and caveats: Based on cumulative public TCR beta family frequency, carriers of CMV plus the relevant HLA were identified.

TCRdb called the reads again in MiXCR, with one record for every CDR3 protein. The table lists some 920,000 distinct CDR3 sequences, around 32% of them singletons. Trimming stripped 8 bases from V and 1 base from J, with 20 bases between. CDR3 length equals 16 residues. Germline V CDR1 and CDR2: MNHEY, SVGEGT. A few counts support this clonotype. Its antigen is not known. The sample consisted of cultured CD8+ T cells from PBMCs, taken from culture after CMV antigen stimulation. The rearrangement joins TRBV6-2 or TRBV6-3 to TRBJ1-1, with a weak D call TRBD1 (6 bases). This TCR was recovered from a human donor in good health (CMV status not recorded). Some clones in this sample may be carry-over from other donors' samples. CDR3 loop: CASYGTQQGGNTEAFF. The CDR3 region has the DNA TGTGCCAGCTATGGGACTCAACAAGGGGGGAACACTGAAGCTTTCTTT.